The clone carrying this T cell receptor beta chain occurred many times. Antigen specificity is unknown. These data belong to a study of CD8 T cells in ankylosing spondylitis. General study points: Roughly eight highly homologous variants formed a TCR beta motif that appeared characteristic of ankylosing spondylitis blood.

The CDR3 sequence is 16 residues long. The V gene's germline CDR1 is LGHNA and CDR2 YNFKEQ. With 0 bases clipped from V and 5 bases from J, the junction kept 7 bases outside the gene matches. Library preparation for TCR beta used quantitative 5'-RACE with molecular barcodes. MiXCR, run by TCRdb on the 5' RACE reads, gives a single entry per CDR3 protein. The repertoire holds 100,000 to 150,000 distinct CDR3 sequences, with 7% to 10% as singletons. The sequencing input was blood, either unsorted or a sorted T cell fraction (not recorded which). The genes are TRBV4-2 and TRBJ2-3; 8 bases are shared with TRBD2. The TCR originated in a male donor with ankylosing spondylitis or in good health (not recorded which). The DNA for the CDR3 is TGTGCCAGCAGCCAAGAACCAGGACTAGCCCAAGATACGCAGTATTTT. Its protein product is CASSQEPGLAQDTQYF.